The 16 T cell receptor beta chains presented below share a single source sample, sequenced in a study of blood T cell repertoires in COVID-19. Generated by immunoSEQ multiplex PCR, the TCRdb table keeps only in-frame clones and is missing some. The table records a few hundred thousand clones, over 85% of them present only once. Input material: peripheral blood. The receptors originated from a woman aged 30 to 39 with COVID-19, enrolled during active disease.

This rearrangement joins TRBV11-2 to TRBJ1-1, with D unresolved. V lost 2 bases and J lost 6, with 16 bases in between. CDR3 length equals 15 residues. From germline, CDR1 is SGHAT and CDR2 FQNNGV. Written as DNA, the CDR3 is TGTGCCAGCAGCTTATTCGCCTTGGGAGAAGCTGAAGCTTTCTTT. It is translated as CASSLFALGEAEAFF.

This chain uses TRBV18 with TRBJ2-1, with 7 bases identical to TRBD2. V dropped 7 bases and J dropped 4; count of bases not matched to a gene: 4. CDR3 length: 13 residues. Per the germline V gene, CDR1 is KGHSH and CDR2 is LQKENI. The CDR3 DNA follows: TGTGCCAGCTACTACGGGGGGTACAATGAGCAGTTCTTC. This translates into CASYYGGYNEQFF.

The rearrangement joins TRBV2 to TRBJ1-6; possibly TRBD1 for D (6 bases). V lost 7 bases, J lost 13 bases, and 14 bases lay in between. The V gene's germline CDR1 is SNHLY and CDR2 FYNNEI. The CDR3 contains 12 residues. The CDR3 spells CASIRTVEPLHF. The CDR3 DNA sequence: TGTGCCAGCATCCGGACAGTCGAGCCCCTCCACTTT.

This chain joins TRBV10-3 and TRBJ1-1; TRBD1 aligns across 7 bases. Looked up from germline, CDR1 is ENHRY and CDR2 is SYGVKD. This CDR3 region has 13 residues. Trimming at V came to 5 bases and at J to 4 bases, leaving 4 bases not matched to a gene. The chain's CDR3 is CAISSQGVTEAFF. CDR3 coding DNA: TGTGCCATCAGTTCCCAGGGGGTCACTGAAGCTTTCTTT.

This clone was detected a few times. The V gene is TRBV2, the J gene TRBJ1-1; D is perhaps TRBD1 (5 bases). Trimming removed 4 bases from V and 1 base from J, with 13 bases in between. The CDR3 consists of 15 residues. The germline V gene encodes CDR1 SNHLY and CDR2 FYNNEI. CDR3 residues: CASSGPGLQNTEAFF. Here the CDR3 DNA reads TGTGCCAGCAGTGGGCCGGGACTCCAGAACACTGAAGCTTTCTTT.

This clone was detected only a few times. The chain joins TRBV5-5 to TRBJ1-1; D unclear. This CDR3 is 14 amino acids long. V was trimmed by 2 bases and J by 6 bases, leaving 14 bases between them. Looked up from germline, CDR1 is SGHKS and CDR2 is YYEKEE (reference sequence). The CDR3 DNA reads as TGTGCCAGCAGCTTCATTCTGGGGAGCGCTGAAGCTTTCTTT. Translation: CASSFILGSAEAFF.

The chain links TRBV6-5 to TRBJ1-1; D unresolved. Trimming shortened V by 11 bases and J by 2 bases, and 12 bases separated the two germline ends. The CDR3 runs to 12 residues. Germline lookup yields CDR1 MNHEY and CDR2 SVGAGI. DNA for the CDR3: TGTGCCCATAAACAACCAAACACTGAAGCTTTCTTT. It yields the protein CAHKQPNTEAFF.

Only one count was recorded for this clone. V usage is TRBV7-2 and J usage is TRBJ1-1, with 9 nucleotides matching TRBD1. This CDR3 has 13 residues. The germline V gene encodes CDR1 SGHTA and CDR2 FQGNSA. V dropped 5 bases and J dropped 9; count of bases not matched to a gene: 7. CDR3 DNA sequence: TGTGCCAGCAGCCAGGGTGGGACAGGGAAAGCTTTCTTT. This encodes CASSQGGTGKAFF.

V is TRBV20-1 and J is TRBJ2-2; D gene ambiguous. Per the germline V gene, CDR1 is DFQATT and CDR2 is SNEGSKA (reference sequence). The CDR3 contains 14 residues. V lost 3 bases, J lost 2 bases, and 10 bases lay in between. CDR3: CSASFRLNTGELFF. The CDR3, as DNA: TGCAGTGCTAGTTTCAGGTTAAACACCGGGGAGCTGTTTTTT.

CDR3 DNA: TGTGCCTGGAGTCCCACAGGGTTCAATGAGCAGTTCTTC. Translating gives CAWSPTGFNEQFF. The rearrangement links TRBV30 to TRBJ2-1, with D possibly TRBD1 on 6 matching bases. The ends were cut back, 2 bases at V and 6 bases at J, with 11 bases in the middle. The CDR3 extends over 13 amino acids. Germline loops: CDR1 GTSNPN, CDR2 SVGIG (reference sequence).

V usage is TRBV10-3 and J usage is TRBJ1-2; 8 nucleotides line up with TRBD1. This CDR3 is built from 12 residues. Germline CDR1 ENHRY, CDR2 SYGVKD. With 6 bases clipped from V and 8 bases from J, the junction kept 5 bases outside the gene matches. The CDR3 here is CAIRTGVLGYTF. The CDR3 coding sequence is TGTGCCATCAGGACAGGGGTCTTGGGCTACACCTTC.

V is TRBV6-5 and J is TRBJ1-3; D remains ambiguous. The germline V gene has CDR1 MNHEY and CDR2 SVGAGI. Trimming removed 2 bases from V and 4 bases from J, with 6 bases in between. This CDR3 is built from 13 residues. The CDR3, as DNA: TGTGCCAGCAGTTACGAGCACGGAAACACCATATATTTT. Translating it yields CASSYEHGNTIYF.

This sequence joins TRBV6-1 and TRBJ2-3; D perhaps matches TRBD2 (5 bases). The CDR3 extends over 17 amino acids. With 2 bases removed from V and 3 bases from J, the gap between germline ends came to 18 bases. Germline CDR1 reads MNHNS; CDR2 reads SASEGT. CDR3 DNA: TGTGCCAGCAGTGAAAGGGTCCGTGGGGAGCTGACAGATACGCAGTATTTT. It specifies CASSERVRGELTDTQYF.

The V call is TRBV7-9, the J call TRBJ2-5, with 7 nucleotides matching TRBD2. CDR1 is SEHNR, CDR2 FQNEAQ, per germline (reference sequence). Trimming took 8 bases from V and 5 from J; bases not matched to a gene: 8. This CDR3 region has 13 residues. The DNA of the CDR3 is TGTGCCAGCGAGCGGGGAGGGCGGGAGACCCAGTACTTC. Protein product: CASERGGRETQYF.

This chain joins TRBV4-1 and TRBJ2-7, with 9 bases matching TRBD1. V shed 3 bases and J 2 bases; nucleotides not matched to a gene: 5. CDR3 size: 15 residues. Germline V gene sequence: CDR1 MGHRA, CDR2 YSYEKL. The CDR3 spells CASSHRTGGPYEQYF. DNA of the CDR3: TGCGCCAGCAGCCATCGTACAGGGGGCCCCTACGAGCAGTACTTC.

The chain joins TRBV7-7 to TRBJ2-3; possibly TRBD1 for D (6 bases). Between the trimmed V and J ends, which lost 2 bases and 8 bases, there was a span of 14 bases. Per the germline V gene, CDR1 is SSHAT and CDR2 is FNYEAQ (reference sequence). The CDR3 is 14 residues long. DNA of the CDR3: TGTGCCAGCAGCTTACAGGGGAGCGGAGGTACGCAGTATTTT. Protein sequence: CASSLQGSGGTQYF.